This TCR beta chain emerged from a study of shared clonotypes between healthy human individuals (dated by TCRdb to 2018 to 2020). For context, the study as a whole: Two women and a few men aged 18 to 49 years were included in the cohort. Leukapheresis yielded between about 0.85 and 9.5 billion PBMCs per donor. Different laboratories and diverse techniques were used to prepare libraries and sequence TCR repertoires, to increase sequencing depth and limit assay-specific biases. To estimate repertoire size and how much clonotype sharing occurs between individuals, the study deeply sequenced the blood TCR repertoires of several healthy adults. Per donor, three plates each were used for CD4 naive and CD4 memory, two for CD8 naive, and one for CD8 memory.

Points on this clone: The specificity of this receptor is unknown. Per-nucleotide qualities are absent, and no much larger clonotype sits a single base away.

General conclusions and limits of the study: Compared with non-shared clonotypes, clonotypes shared by all four sorted-subset donors had higher generation probabilities. Naive subsets generally had larger estimated clonotype richness than memory subsets. Pairwise subsampling indicated that sequencing depth was expected to affect the degree of clonotype sharing among donors. Only blood was sampled, and tissue TCR repertoires likely differ from those in blood. Because the study included only a small number of donors, the genetic and exposure-history diversity represented was limited. Approximately 5% of naive CD4, 3.5% of naive CD8, approximately 2% of memory CD4, and 0.4% of memory CD8 clonotypes were shared across several donors. Even with the large sequencing depth, rarefaction of the sorted-subset datasets indicated that sequencing was incomplete.

The donors were healthy, HIV-negative adults with no recently reported acute infections or vaccinations. Every donor was a Caucasian adult residing in Nashville, Tennessee, USA. Magnetic negative selection was used to enrich CD4+ T cells, after which naive cells were positively selected on CD45RA and the negative fraction became the memory subset. Blood was collected by leukapheresis, and PBMCs were isolated by Ficoll-Histopaque density gradient centrifugation and then cryopreserved in liquid nitrogen vapor phase. Purity and quantity of every magnetically sorted T cell population were checked by analytical flow cytometry. Each sorted fraction had its genomic DNA isolated and then quantified by UV absorbance on a Nanodrop 2000c. The cysteine opens and the phenylalanine closes a CDR3 of 18 amino acids. Just the 54-base CDR3 DNA is kept, in frame starting at base 1. V lost 0 bases and J lost 5 bases, and the count of bases not matched to a germline gene is 8. CDR1 is given as LNHDA and CDR2 as SQIVND, both from the germline V gene (reference sequence).

TCR CDR3 regions were amplified from genomic DNA by multiplex PCR using the deep immunoSEQ assay. Genomic DNA extracted from each cell subset was distributed evenly over all wells of several immunoSEQ 96-well plates, and each plate served as one replicate. For sorted subsets, around 200 ng genomic DNA, equal to about 30,000 T cell genomes, was loaded into each replicate PCR. The purified libraries were quantified using a Qubit 3.0 fluorometer, sized with a Bioanalyzer 2100, and then quantified again using the KAPA Library Quantification kit. Each immunoSEQ 96-well plate was sequenced on its own single-read 150-cycle Illumina NextSeq 550 flow cell. The published analysis was carried out like this. Because the immunoSEQ output held only junctional sequences and lacked quality scores, the filtering could not match the filtering applied to full-length reads. To assign V/J genes and CDR3, sequences were annotated against IMGT germline references using PyIR, a Python wrapper for IgBLAST v1.9. Reads with weak V/J assignments (E-value above 1e-6), missing CDR3, stop codons, out-of-frame junctions, or ambiguous translated residues were removed. V3J clonotypes were defined as sequences sharing the same inferred V gene, J gene, and CDR3 amino acid sequence. To compute the percentage overlap between repertoires, the number of shared unique clonotypes was divided by the size of the smaller repertoire. Richness of each repertoire was evaluated using RTK rarefaction, the Chao1 estimator, and Recon v2.1 estimates of unobserved clonotypes. Generation probabilities were computed with OLGA for all TCRbeta clonotypes obtained by the gDNA method from four donors. TCRdb retrieved this table from immuneACCESS and kept in-frame rearrangements only. Not all clones are present; in checked studies, unresolved V genes account for under half, and no reason is known for the remainder. The V and J calls and clone size come from that table; D and trimming were worked out from the DNA. Across this sample there are 2,500,000 or so clones, with around 93% seen only once. 0.3% to 0.45% of the sample is held by the ten biggest clonotypes.

Sequencing was done on a sample of naive CD4+ T cells from PBMCs. The intended sense of this specimen's cell subset or site label: CD45RA+ positively selected. The V gene is TRBV19 and the J gene is TRBJ1-5; 12 bases in the junction line up with TRBD1. This sequence was found in a man aged 18-30 years in good health. Some clones in this sample may be carry-over from other donors' samples. This receptor carries the CDR3 CASSIDGDRGLFDQPQHF. The bases are TGTGCCAGTAGTATAGATGGGGACAGGGGGCTTTTTGATCAGCCCCAGCATTTT. With the rest looked up from the reference TRBV19 and TRBJ1-5 genes rather than sequenced, the full variable domain is DGGITQSPKYLFRKEGQNVTLSCEQNLNHDAMYWYRQDPGQGLRLIYYSQIVNDFQKGDIAEGYSVSREKKESFPLTVTSAQKNPTAFYLCASSIDGDRGLFDQPQHFGDGTRLSIL.